This T cell receptor beta chain was captured by sequencing in a study of Graves' ophthalmopathy and Graves' hyperthyroidism (dated by TCRdb to the late 2010s). In the study overall: Peripheral blood was collected at initial diagnosis, prior to any treatment. In total, 135 blood samples were TCR-sequenced: under 45 ophthalmopathy, around 75 hyperthyroidism and some 17 hyperthyroidism-to-ophthalmopathy patients. The independent validation cohort included under 20 hyperthyroidism patients plus 17 patients who later progressed from hyperthyroidism to ophthalmopathy. The study used TCR beta repertoire signatures to distinguish Graves' ophthalmopathy from Graves' hyperthyroidism and to predict progression to ophthalmopathy. The 90 to 100 discovery patients were randomly split 7:3 into training and test sets. Following sample collection, hyperthyroidism patients were given methimazole at a starting dose of 30 mg daily, and ophthalmopathy patients were given high-dose intravenous methylprednisolone. A discovery set of 90 to 100 patients (approximately 45 ophthalmopathy, approximately 58 stable hyperthyroidism) was enrolled to explore V-J signatures distinguishing ophthalmopathy from hyperthyroidism. T-cell repertoires of thyroid tissue and blood were compared in more than five hyperthyroidism patients.

TCR beta CDR3 regions were amplified from RNA transcripts for repertoire sequencing. A first-round RT-PCR used HTBI primers with the Qiagen OneStep RT-PCR kit, followed by a second-round multiplex PCR, size selection and purification. Sequencing of the libraries was carried out on an Illumina HiSeq2000 in paired-end mode with 100 bp reads. The authors processed their data as follows. SOAPnuke was used to process the reads, removing any read that contained adapters or uncalled bases, had a mean Phred below 15, or lacked an exact match to the constant primer or identifier. COPE v1.2.5 was used to merge high-quality paired reads. Clonotypes were defined as unique nucleotide sequences and were aligned to IMGT TRB V, D and J references using MiTCR v1.1. The analysis was limited to V-J combinations with a frequency above 0.0001, which together covered 98% to 99.2% of repertoires. For each V-J combination, a TCR clonal expansion and chaos score was defined as F50 clonal expansion divided by the chaos observed in the TCRdist matrix. Welch's t-statistics and random forest were used to narrow the features down to approximately 13 V-J combinations, which were then fed into a naive Bayes classifier. The Morisita-Horn index was used to measure how similar the thyroid and blood repertoires were. The raw public data were reprocessed by TCRdb itself: fastp quality trimming at Q25, MiXCR clonotype calling, in-frame beta chains only. All rows with the same CDR3 protein become a single entry with the most common DNA and genes. V and J calls and clone size were set by TCRdb, not the authors. The sample records around 400,000 distinct CDR3 sequences, around 16% of which are singletons. 1.5% to 2% of the sample belongs to the ten largest clones.

Inclusive of the bounding cysteine and phenylalanine, the CDR3 is 13 residues long. Only the CDR3 DNA is retained, 39 bases long and in frame from the first base. V loses 3 bases, J loses 4 bases, and the germline ends lie 4 bases apart. Broad study findings and their caveats: Sample size was not predetermined statistically, and investigators were not blinded to group allocation. In validation, the model predicted ophthalmopathy progression with about 70% sensitivity and around 72% specificity; roughly 12 predicted patients were CT-confirmed with GO in a median of 6.5 months. Most expanded thyroid clonotypes with a frequency above 0.001 also appeared in blood, which suggests that blood repertoires may reflect the immune response in the thyroid. In cross-validation, the 13-signature model distinguished ophthalmopathy from stable hyperthyroidism with about 90% sensitivity and approximately 81% specificity, and in the test set the corresponding values were approximately 80% and 75%.

Ophthalmopathy patients were characterized by moderately to severely active disease, a Clinical Activity Score of at least 3, a NOSPECS grade of at least 4, and a disease duration under 3 months. Patients with other autoimmune diseases, uncontrolled infections, pregnancy or lactation were excluded from the study. Clinical symptoms, serum thyroxine, TRAb, thyroid ultrasound and orbital computed tomography formed the basis of the diagnosis. PBMCs were isolated from more than 9 ml of fresh peripheral blood by Ficoll-Paque density gradient centrifugation. Trizol reagent was used to extract the total RNA, and its quality was then checked on an Agilent 2100 Bioanalyzer. This clonotype was seen at least ten times. Its binding antigen is unknown. Per-base qualities were not stored, and no clone one base away is much larger.

Specimen: peripheral blood. The sequence derives from a woman in her late teens or twenties with Graves' ophthalmopathy. Donor details come from another sample of the same person, matched by shared clones. The rearranged segments are TRBV12-3 or TRBV12-4 and TRBJ2-6, with the D segment identity uncertain. The nucleotide sequence is given as TGTGCCAGCAGTTTGTCCGGGGCCAACGTCCTGACTTTC. Its coded protein is CASSLSGANVLTF.